This T cell receptor (beta chain) is from a study of Graves' ophthalmopathy and Graves' hyperthyroidism. This clonotype has just a few counts. Amplifying from RNA transcripts, the study obtained TCR beta CDR3 regions. HTBI primers primed a first-round RT-PCR, and a second-round multiplex PCR followed. TCRdb re-derived calls from the multiplex PCR reads in MiXCR, one entry per CDR3 protein. The sample includes approximately 700,000 distinct CDR3 sequences, roughly two fifths seen only once; the top ten take 40% to 45%. CDR1 is SGHAT, CDR2 FQNNGV, per germline. The CDR3 consists of 17 residues. Trimming at V came to 1 base and at J to 0 bases, leaving 5 bases not matched to a gene.

This clonotype was sampled from an adult man with Graves' ophthalmopathy. The sample consisted of peripheral blood. The V call is TRBV11-2, the J call TRBJ2-7; 11 nucleotides align to TRBD2. The CDR3 loop reads CASSLVPSGRSSYEQYF. The CDR3 DNA follows: TGTGCCAGCAGCTTAGTACCTAGCGGGAGGAGCTCCTACGAGCAGTACTTC.